This TCR beta chain was sequenced during a study of shared clonotypes between healthy human individuals. Study information: The study used three CD4 naive, three CD4 memory, two CD8 naive and one CD8 memory plate per donor. Findings and caveats of the study: The sharing of 4.5% to 5% of naive CD4 clonotypes was seen across several donors.

As concerns this clone: Its antigen is currently unknown.

The CDR3 has 17 residues. The authors ran the assay at deep level. Every immunoSEQ plate was one replicate of a subset's evenly spread DNA. Sequencing was performed with immunoSEQ multiplex PCR; in TCRdb, only in-frame clones are kept and a portion is missing. The table shows 2,500,000 or so clones, with approximately 93% occurring only once. This chain connects TRBV21-1 to TRBJ1-1; the table's TRBD1 call for D was not verified on the DNA. TRBV21-1 constitutes a pseudogene. The sequence derives from a man aged 18 to 30 in good health. Some clones in this sample may be carry-over from other donors' samples. Material for sequencing was naive CD4+ T cells from PBMCs. Subset noted: CD45RA+ positively selected. DNA of the CDR3: TGTGCCAGCAGCTCACGGACAGATACTAAAACGAACACTGAAGCTTTCTTT. Its protein is CASSSRTDTKTNTEAFF.